This T cell receptor beta chain emerged from a study of blood T cell repertoires in COVID-19. Study background: Sites in the United States, Italy and Spain provided acute and convalescent COVID-19 samples. T cells, B-cell-depleted T cells, or PBMCs provided the cDNA or gDNA that served as material.

This clone appeared a single time. Authors' data handling: Estimation of nucleated cell counts relied on the amplification of reference gene primers. Method: immunoSEQ multiplex PCR; TCRdb's copy keeps in-frame clones and lacks some. D and trimming come from the DNA, and the V and J calls and clone size come from that table. Of some 68,000 clones in the sample, about nine tenths were seen once. CDR3 size: 17 residues. The V end was cut by 1 base, the J end by 4 bases, with 14 bases between. Germline CDR1 LGHDT, CDR2 YNNKEL (reference sequence). The source of this sequence is a man in his fifties or sixties with active COVID-19. The source material was peripheral blood. The chain couples TRBV3-1 (or the pseudogene TRBV3-2) to TRBJ2-6; D possibly corresponds to TRBD1 (5 bases). The CDR3 loop is CASSQAVGVTGANVLTF. The CDR3, as DNA: TGTGCCAGCAGCCAAGCGGTAGGGGTAACAGGGGCCAACGTCCTGACTTTC.